These 26 T cell receptor beta chains share one sample of origin, sequenced in a study of T cell repertoires in cytomegalovirus infection. Via MiXCR, TCRdb re-called the reads, giving one row per CDR3 protein. The sample has 510,000 or so distinct CDR3 sequences, more than 20% seen once. Sequenced material: PBMCs. Receptor source: a human donor in good health (CMV status not recorded). Some clones in this sample may be carry-over from other donors' samples.

This chain uses TRBV6-2 or TRBV6-3 with TRBJ2-1; 12 bases map to TRBD2. V was pared by 5 bases and J by 5 bases, with 7 bases of the junction left unmatched. The CDR3 consists of 16 residues. The germline V gene encodes CDR1 MNHEY and CDR2 SVGEGT. The CDR3 DNA sequence: TGTGCCAGCAGTCGGATTCTAGCGGGAGGGAACAATGAGCAGTTCTTC. This encodes CASSRILAGGNNEQFF.

This clonotype was counted ten times or more. The chain recombines TRBV7-2 with TRBJ2-3; D remains ambiguous. V lost 4 bases, J lost 1 base, and 15 bases lay in between. CDR1 and CDR2 (germline): SGHTA, FQGNSA. The CDR3 is 16 amino acids. The CDR3: CASSSLRTTRTDTQYF. The CDR3 DNA reads as TGTGCCAGCAGCTCGCTGCGGACCACACGCACAGATACGCAGTATTTT.

The rearrangement links TRBV7-6 to TRBJ2-3; TRBD2 agrees at 8 bases. This CDR3 region has 17 residues. The J segment lost 1 base and the V segment lost 2 bases, leaving 8 bases of the junction unmatched. Germline assignment: CDR1 SGHVS and CDR2 FNYEAQ. CDR3 region: CASSLTPPSGRTDTQYF. The CDR3 DNA is TGTGCCAGCAGCTTAACCCCCCCTAGCGGGCGCACAGATACGCAGTATTTT.

V gene TRBV4-1 combines with J gene TRBJ2-3; D is ambiguous. CDR1 is MGHRA, CDR2 YSYEKL, per germline. The V end lost 2 bases, the J end lost 1 base, and 4 bases lay between the germline ends. The CDR3 is 13 residues long. For the CDR3, the DNA is TGCGCCAGCAGCCAACTAGGCACAGATACGCAGTATTTT. This translates into CASSQLGTDTQYF.

The chain employs TRBV12-3 or TRBV12-4 and TRBJ1-6; D unresolved. The CDR3 is made up of 14 amino acids. Trimming removed 2 bases at V and 1 base at J, with 3 bases between. CDR3 protein: CASSLNSYNSPLHF. The CDR3 DNA reads TGTGCCAGCAGTTTAAATTCCTATAATTCACCCCTCCACTTT.

This clonotype has only a few counts. The CDR3 sequence is CASSLDLWTPGAKNIQYF. The CDR3, as DNA: TGTGCCAGCAGCTTAGATTTGTGGACTCCAGGGGCCAAAAACATTCAGTACTTC. The chain links TRBV11-2 to TRBJ2-4; possibly TRBD1 or TRBD2 for D (5 bases each). Germline assignment: CDR1 SGHAT and CDR2 FQNNGV. V was clipped by 0 bases and J by 1 base, with 16 bases between them. The CDR3 is made up of 18 amino acids.

The sample holds a few counts of this clonotype. V and J are TRBV7-2 and TRBJ2-7; 9 bases map to TRBD1. Germline V gives CDR1 SGHTA, CDR2 FQGNSA. This CDR3 has 14 amino acids. J was trimmed by 0 bases and V by 5 bases; bases with no gene match: 2. This chain's CDR3 is CASSTGGFSYEQYF. The CDR3 nucleotides are TGTGCCAGCAGCACAGGGGGCTTCTCCTACGAGCAGTACTTC.

This sequence joins TRBV19 and TRBJ2-3; 11 nucleotides match TRBD2. V gave up 5 bases and J gave up 6 bases; unmatched junction bases: 22. The length of the CDR3 is 20 residues. Germline CDR1 LNHDA, CDR2 SQIVND (reference sequence). CDR3 amino acids: CASSAEVIAGGPDPPDTQYF. The CDR3 DNA follows: TGTGCCAGTAGTGCCGAGGTGATAGCGGGAGGGCCGGATCCGCCCGATACGCAGTATTTT.

This clonotype was found a few times. The J gene is TRBJ1-5, the V gene TRBV6-2 or TRBV6-3, with TRBD1 matching 8 bases. Germline assignment: CDR1 MNHEY and CDR2 SVGEGT. The CDR3 spans 19 residues. The J segment lost 1 base and the V segment lost 4 bases, leaving 15 bases of the junction unmatched. CDR3 amino acids: CASSFRSGRGPGSNQPQHF. CDR3 sequence (DNA): TGTGCCAGCAGTTTTAGGAGTGGCAGGGGGCCGGGAAGCAATCAGCCCCAGCATTTT.

This clonotype was seen many times. A read error may produce the germline difference seen at one junction end. This rearrangement joins TRBV7-7 to TRBJ2-1; D perhaps matches TRBD2 (6 bases). Germline CDR1 is SSHAT and CDR2 is FNYEAQ (reference sequence). The CDR3 has 12 amino acids. CDR3 DNA sequence: TGTGCTAGCAGCTCCCCCGGGGGTGAGCAGTTCTTC. Its protein is CASSSPGGEQFF.

This clonotype was seen ten or more times. This sequence joins TRBV7-3 and TRBJ2-1, with 7 bases matching TRBD2. This CDR3 contains 12 residues. V was pared by 3 bases and J by 15 bases, with 8 bases of the junction left unmatched. The germline V gene has CDR1 SGHTA and CDR2 FQGTGA. CDR3 nucleotide sequence: TGTGCCAGCAGCTTCGGCGGGAGAGTTCTGTTCTTC. Its protein product is CASSFGGRVLFF.

This clonotype turned up a few times. The J gene is TRBJ1-6, the V gene TRBV7-2; no definite D call. Between the trimmed V and J ends, which lost 1 base and 0 bases, there was a span of 7 bases. This CDR3 is built from 16 residues. Germline V gene data show CDR1 as SGHTA and CDR2 as FQGNSA. The CDR3 loop is CASSLERSSYNSPLHF. Written as DNA, the CDR3 is TGTGCCAGCAGCTTAGAGAGGAGCTCCTATAATTCACCCCTCCACTTT. Based on the CDR3 plus reference TRBV7-2 and TRBJ1-6, the full variable domain is GAGVSQSPSNKVTEKGKDVELRCDPISGHTALYWYRQSLGQGLEFLIYFQGNSAPDKSGLPSDRFSAERTGGSVSTLTIQRTQQEDSAVYLCASSLERSSYNSPLHFGNGTRLTVT.

This rearrangement joins TRBV29-1 to TRBJ1-1, with no clear D. Germline-derived CDR1 and CDR2 are SQVTM and ANQGSEA. V gave up 3 bases and J gave up 7 bases, with 6 bases separating them. The length of the CDR3 is 10 residues. This CDR3 reads CSVERFEAFF. CDR3 sequence (DNA): TGCAGCGTTGAGAGGTTTGAAGCTTTCTTT.

This chain links TRBV6-6 with TRBJ2-1; TRBD2 aligns across 11 bases. V lost 6 bases to trimming and J lost 4 bases; unmatched junction nucleotides: 8. The CDR3 spans 16 residues. Germline V gives CDR1 MNHNY, CDR2 SVGAGI (reference sequence). Here the CDR3 DNA reads TGTGCCAGCAGCCAAGGGGGGACTAGCGGATACAATGAGCAGTTCTTC. This gives the protein CASSQGGTSGYNEQFF.

This clonotype was counted at least ten times. The CDR3 nucleotides read TGTGCCAGCAGCTACGAGCTAGCGGGAGATGGCGCAGATACGCAGTATTTT. Its protein product is CASSYELAGDGADTQYF. V is TRBV7-2 and J is TRBJ2-3, with TRBD2 matching 10 bases. The CDR3 is made up of 17 amino acids. After removal of 4 bases from V and 4 bases from J, the junction contained 11 bases not matched to a gene. Per germline, CDR1 SGHTA and CDR2 FQGNSA.

The rearrangement links TRBV19 to TRBJ2-3; no reliable D call. The CDR3 totals 13 residues. Germline V gene sequence: CDR1 LNHDA, CDR2 SQIVND (reference sequence). Trimming took 1 base from V and 4 from J, leaving 6 bases between them. Here the CDR3 DNA reads TGTGCCAGTAGTATAGCGTATCCAGATACGCAGTATTTT. Translation: CASSIAYPDTQYF.

The V call is TRBV12-3 or TRBV12-4, the J call TRBJ2-3; weak D call: TRBD1 (5 bases). This CDR3 is built from 15 residues. The V end was cut by 5 bases, the J end by 2 bases, with 14 bases between. In DNA, the CDR3 is TGTGCCAGCAGTGCATTAGGCAGGGACACAGATACGCAGTATTTT. Its translation: CASSALGRDTDTQYF.

This clonotype has ten or more counts. The rearrangement joins TRBV7-2 to TRBJ2-7; weak D call: TRBD1 (6 bases). The germline CDR1 and CDR2 sequences are SGHTA and FQGNSA. Trimming pared 6 bases from V and 3 bases from J, leaving 12 bases between. The CDR3 runs to 13 residues. CDR3 protein: CASSRGQNYEQYV. The CDR3 DNA reads TGTGCCAGCAGTCGTGGACAGAACTACGAGCAGTACGTC.

The chain carries TRBV7-7 and TRBJ1-1, with D maybe TRBD1 (6 bases). Germline lookup yields CDR1 SSHAT and CDR2 FNYEAQ (reference sequence). There are 12 residues in the CDR3. V lost 5 bases, J lost 8 bases, and 12 bases lay in between. CDR3 bases: TGTGCCAGCAGCCCCGTGGGGGCGGAAGCTTTCTTT. It yields the protein CASSPVGAEAFF.

This clonotype was detected many times. The CDR3 region has the DNA TGTGCCAGCAGCTCCCGCCCGGGACAGGGAGGCACTGAAGCTTTCTTT. Amino acid sequence: CASSSRPGQGGTEAFF. The chain joins TRBV7-9 to TRBJ1-1; 9 nucleotides line up with TRBD1. CDR3 size: 16 residues. The ends lost 4 bases at V and 4 bases at J; junction bases unmatched: 10. Germline CDR1 SEHNR, CDR2 FQNEAQ (reference sequence).

This clonotype showed up many times. The CDR3 protein is CASSPQRGGGNEQFF. The CDR3 DNA follows: TGTGCCAGCAGCCCCCAGCGGGGGGGGGGGAATGAGCAGTTCTTC. This rearrangement joins TRBV7-2 to TRBJ2-1; 10 nucleotides agree with TRBD2. The ends lost 5 bases at V and 7 bases at J; junction bases unmatched: 8. Germline V gene lookup returns CDR1 SGHTA and CDR2 FQGNSA. The CDR3 length is 15 residues.

This clonotype occurred a few times. The chain uses TRBV20-1 and TRBJ2-5, with a weak D call TRBD2 (5 bases). V was shortened by 6 bases and J by 2 bases, with 16 bases between the two germline ends. The germline V gene has CDR1 DFQATT and CDR2 SNEGSKA (reference sequence). The CDR3 totals 14 residues. The CDR3 loop reads CSAPPGFEQETQYF. CDR3 nucleotides: TGCAGTGCCCCGCCGGGGTTTGAACAAGAGACCCAGTACTTC.

In this sample, this clonotype turned up many times. The chain couples TRBV7-8 to TRBJ2-1, with D possibly TRBD2 on 6 matching bases. Germline CDR1 and CDR2: SGHVS and FQNEAQ. V lost 3 bases and J 3 bases, leaving 12 bases between the germline ends. CDR3 length: 15 amino acids. The DNA for the CDR3 is TGTGCCAGCAGCTTCACGGGAGAATTCTACAATGAGCAGTTCTTC. Protein sequence: CASSFTGEFYNEQFF.

The sample holds a few counts of this clonotype. The chain joins TRBV28 to TRBJ2-1; the D gene is possibly TRBD2 (6 bases). Germline CDR1 is MDHEN and CDR2 is SYDVKM. This CDR3 spans 16 amino acids. The V end was cut by 3 bases, the J end by 6 bases, with 18 bases between. This CDR3 is CASSFSGDWASNEQFF. The CDR3 DNA reads TGTGCCAGCAGTTTCTCGGGGGACTGGGCTAGCAATGAGCAGTTCTTC.

The V call is TRBV24-1, the J call TRBJ2-3, with 7 bases that match TRBD1. CDR3 length: 15 residues. CDR1 is KGHDR, CDR2 SFDVKD, per germline. J lost 4 bases, V lost 3 bases, and 6 bases had no gene match. The CDR3, as DNA: TGTGCCACCAGTGATCCTCGACAGGGTGCAGATACGCAGTATTTT. Amino acid sequence: CATSDPRQGADTQYF.

This clonotype has a count of ten or more. This chain uses TRBV7-2 with TRBJ2-7, with D unclear. The germline V gene encodes CDR1 SGHTA and CDR2 FQGNSA. The CDR3 has 12 amino acids. V was shortened by 4 bases and J by 3 bases, with 7 bases between the two germline ends. The CDR3: CASSSEDYEQYF. CDR3 nucleotides: TGTGCCAGCAGCTCAGAAGACTACGAGCAGTACTTC.